The 23 T cell receptor beta chains reported below all come from one sample, sequenced in a study of blood T cell repertoires in COVID-19. Using immunoSEQ multiplex PCR, the repertoire was profiled, and TCRdb retains in-frame clones only, with some absent. Seen here are 200,000 to 250,000 clones, roughly 80% observed once, and the top ten hold 10%. The material sequenced was peripheral blood. These TCRs come from a woman older than 75 with acute or convalescent COVID-19.

The genes are TRBV6-1 and TRBJ1-1; the D is unclear. The CDR3 runs to 13 residues. Trimming cost V 0 bases and J 4 bases, with 6 bases left between them. In germline, CDR1 is MNHNS, CDR2 SASEGT. CDR3 sequence reads: CASSEALITEAFF. The CDR3 DNA reads TGTGCCAGCAGTGAAGCTTTAATCACTGAAGCTTTCTTT.

The gene calls are TRBV21-1 and TRBJ2-7; the D call in the table, TRBD2, was not verified against the DNA. TRBV21-1 is shown as a pseudogene. The CDR3 sequence is 18 residues long. In nucleotides, the CDR3 is TGTGCCAGCAGCAAAACGGGGGGTAGCGGGAGTTACGAGGACGAGCAGTACTTC. Protein: CASSKTGGSGSYEDEQYF.

The chain carries TRBV11-2 and TRBJ2-5, with 7 nucleotides matching TRBD1. The CDR3 consists of 13 residues. Germline trimming cut 5 bases from V and 5 bases from J; bases unmatched to any gene: 5. CDR1 SGHAT and CDR2 FQNNGV come from the germline V gene. In nucleotides, the CDR3 is TGTGCCAGCAGCCTGGGGACAGCCGAGACCCAGTACTTC. This sequence encodes CASSLGTAETQYF.

This chain connects TRBV18 to TRBJ1-2, with 9 bases matching TRBD1. The CDR3 contains 16 residues. V gave up 2 bases and J gave up 6 bases; unmatched junction bases: 10. The germline CDR1 and CDR2 sequences are KGHSH and LQKENI. The CDR3: CASSPNDRGMLNGYTF. CDR3 bases: TGTGCCAGCTCACCAAATGACAGGGGGATGCTGAATGGCTACACCTTC.

The chain uses TRBV18 and TRBJ1-1; 10 positions match TRBD1. Losses at the gene ends were 8 bases for V and 5 bases for J; bases not matched to a gene: 5. Germline V gives CDR1 KGHSH, CDR2 LQKENI. The CDR3 extends over 13 amino acids. The CDR3 spells CASPGQGKTEAFF. CDR3 nucleotide sequence: TGTGCCAGCCCGGGACAGGGGAAAACTGAAGCTTTCTTT.

This clone was found once. This chain uses TRBV4-3 with TRBJ2-5; weak D call: TRBD2 (6 bases). Trimming pared 0 bases from V and 1 base from J, leaving 6 bases between. The CDR3 sequence is 14 residues long. Per germline, CDR1 LGHNA and CDR2 YSLEER. CDR3 nucleotide sequence: TGCGCCAGCAGCCAAGAAGCGGGCCAAGAGACCCAGTACTTC. Translating it yields CASSQEAGQETQYF.

The chain has TRBV27 and TRBJ2-3; D perhaps matches TRBD1 (5 bases). Germline CDR1 is MNHEY and CDR2 is SMNVEV (reference sequence). V gave up 7 bases and J gave up 6 bases, with 14 bases separating them. CDR3 length equals 13 residues. The CDR3 region is CASKGAAVDTQYF. CDR3 nucleotide sequence: TGTGCCAGCAAAGGGGCCGCGGTGGATACGCAGTATTTT.

As DNA, the CDR3 is TGTGCCAGCAGTTCGCCCCTAGCGGGTGGCTCCTACAATGAGCAGTTCTTC. As protein: CASSSPLAGGSYNEQFF. This rearrangement joins TRBV27 to TRBJ2-1; TRBD2 aligns across 8 bases. Looked up from germline, CDR1 is MNHEY and CDR2 is SMNVEV (reference sequence). Trimming cost V 4 bases and J 0 bases; bases outside gene matches: 8. CDR3 length: 17 residues.

This clone was seen more than once but under ten times. The gene calls are TRBV4-2 and TRBJ1-2; 10 nucleotides match TRBD1. Losses at the gene ends were 4 bases for V and 7 bases for J; bases not matched to a gene: 12. There are 16 residues in the CDR3. CDR1 and CDR2 from the germline V gene are LGHNA and YNFKEQ. CDR3 amino acids: CASSPTRQGATGGYTF. The DNA for the CDR3 is TGTGCCAGCAGCCCTACCCGACAGGGGGCCACTGGTGGCTACACCTTC.

The CDR3 DNA reads TGTGCCAGCAGTTCCTCCCTCTCCTACGAGCAGTACTTC. It is translated as CASSSSLSYEQYF. The rearrangement links TRBV27 to TRBJ2-7; D gene uncertain. The CDR3 is 13 amino acids. CDR1 is MNHEY and CDR2 is SMNVEV in the germline V gene (reference sequence). Trimming took 4 bases from V and 0 from J, leaving 7 bases between them.

This rearrangement joins TRBV7-8 to TRBJ1-1; maybe TRBD1 (6 bases). Trimming pared 5 bases from V and 4 bases from J, leaving 8 bases between. This CDR3 has 12 amino acids. In germline, CDR1 is SGHVS, CDR2 FQNEAQ. CDR3 in amino acids: CASSQGGTEAFF. Here the CDR3 DNA reads TGTGCCAGCAGCCAAGGGGGCACTGAAGCTTTCTTT.

The chain carries TRBV6-5 and TRBJ1-1; 7 nucleotides match TRBD1. The trim removed 11 bases at V and 3 bases at J, leaving 9 bases unmatched. Per germline, CDR1 MNHEY and CDR2 SVGAGI. This CDR3 has 13 amino acids. CDR3 loop: CAANRGVDTEAFF. In nucleotides, the CDR3 is TGTGCCGCAAACAGGGGAGTCGACACTGAAGCTTTCTTT.

As for this clone: Distinct nucleotide sequences in the sample also encode this CDR3. The chain combines TRBV3-1 (or the pseudogene TRBV3-2) with TRBJ1-5; 7 bases agree with TRBD1. V shed 0 bases and J 7 bases; nucleotides not matched to a gene: 3. Germline values: CDR1 LGHDT, CDR2 YNNKEL (reference sequence). The CDR3 is made up of 14 amino acids. The DNA for the CDR3 is TGTGCCAGCAGCCAAGATCTGACAGGGCAGCCCCAGCATTTT. Translation: CASSQDLTGQPQHF.

V usage is TRBV3-1 (or the pseudogene TRBV3-2) and J usage is TRBJ2-7; possibly TRBD2 for D (5 bases). The germline V gene has CDR1 LGHDT and CDR2 YNNKEL (reference sequence). The CDR3 is 14 residues long. Deletions cut 3 bases from V and 0 bases from J, with 9 bases between. The CDR3 region is CASSQGRGSYEQYF. CDR3 bases: TGTGCCAGCAGCCAGGGCCGGGGCTCCTACGAGCAGTACTTC.

This sequence joins TRBV30 and TRBJ1-2, with 7 positions matching TRBD1. Germline V gene lookup returns CDR1 GTSNPN and CDR2 SVGIG (reference sequence). The CDR3 is 13 residues long. V was clipped by 1 base and J by 7 bases; unmatched bases: 6. The CDR3 loop is CAWSARSGGGYTF. CDR3 DNA sequence: TGTGCCTGGAGTGCCAGATCAGGGGGTGGCTACACCTTC.

The J gene is TRBJ2-1, the V gene TRBV6-2 or TRBV6-3, with TRBD1 matching over 9 bases. This CDR3 has 15 amino acids. The V gene end was trimmed by 3 bases and the J gene end by 8 bases; junction bases not matched to a gene: 8. Germline loops: CDR1 MNHEY, CDR2 SVGEGT. In nucleotides, the CDR3 is TGTGCCAGCAGTTATTCCGGGACAGGGTTCGATGAGCAGTTCTTC. Translated: CASSYSGTGFDEQFF.

This sequence joins TRBV19 and TRBJ2-3; 10 nucleotides line up with TRBD2. The CDR3 sequence is 17 residues long. The germline CDR1 and CDR2 sequences are LNHDA and SQIVND (reference sequence). The ends lost 6 bases at V and 3 bases at J; junction bases unmatched: 12. The CDR3 is CASSEASGRISTDTQYF. The CDR3 nucleotides are TGTGCCAGTAGCGAGGCTAGCGGGAGAATCTCTACAGATACGCAGTATTTT.

Written as DNA, the CDR3 is TGTGCCAGCAGCTTGACAGAATACGAGCAGTACTTC. Translated, it gives CASSLTEYEQYF. The chain joins TRBV11-3 to TRBJ2-7; TRBD1 is a possible D gene (5 bases). CDR3 length: 12 amino acids. Trimming cost V 3 bases and J 4 bases, with 7 bases left between them. Per the germline V gene, CDR1 is SGHNT and CDR2 is YENEEA.

The chain links TRBV5-1 to TRBJ2-1, with D maybe TRBD1 (8 bases). The CDR3 extends over 18 amino acids. Germline V gene lookup returns CDR1 SGHRS and CDR2 YFSETQ. The V and J ends lost 0 bases and 2 bases respectively, with 18 bases between them. The CDR3 bases are TGCGCCAGCAGCTTGGGACAGGGGCTAGCGGCTCCCTACAATGAGCAGTTCTTC. This sequence encodes CASSLGQGLAAPYNEQFF.

The chain is built from TRBV7-9 and TRBJ2-1, with a possible D match to TRBD2 (5 bases). Germline lookup yields CDR1 SEHNR and CDR2 FQNEAQ (reference sequence). Trimming left V 1 base short and J 8 bases short, with 12 bases between. This CDR3 region has 14 residues. CDR3 protein: CASSLVTRSHEQFF. CDR3 bases: TGTGCCAGCAGCTTAGTTACTAGGTCCCATGAGCAGTTCTTC.

J is TRBJ2-2 and V is TRBV27, with 10 bases lining up with TRBD2. J was trimmed by 1 base and V by 6 bases; bases with no gene match: 5. The CDR3 extends over 16 amino acids. The germline V gene has CDR1 MNHEY and CDR2 SMNVEV (reference sequence). The CDR3 region has the DNA TGTGCCAGCAGACCGAGCGGGAGGGGGAACACCGGGGAGCTGTTTTTT. Its protein product is CASRPSGRGNTGELFF.

The CDR3 spells CASSHLQGAAFF. The CDR3 DNA reads TGCGCCAGCAGCCATTTACAGGGGGCGGCTTTCTTT. This chain uses TRBV4-1 with TRBJ1-1, with 9 bases fitting TRBD1. This CDR3 is built from 12 residues. Per germline, CDR1 MGHRA and CDR2 YSYEKL. V shed 3 bases and J 11 bases; nucleotides not matched to a gene: 4.

The rearrangement links TRBV29-1 to TRBJ1-2; possibly TRBD1 for D (5 bases). This CDR3 is built from 15 residues. The V gene's germline CDR1 is SQVTM and CDR2 ANQGSEA. V gave up 2 bases and J gave up 3 bases, with 16 bases separating them. This CDR3 is CSVELMSGRDYGYTF. In nucleotides, the CDR3 is TGCAGCGTTGAATTAATGTCTGGCAGGGACTATGGCTACACCTTC.